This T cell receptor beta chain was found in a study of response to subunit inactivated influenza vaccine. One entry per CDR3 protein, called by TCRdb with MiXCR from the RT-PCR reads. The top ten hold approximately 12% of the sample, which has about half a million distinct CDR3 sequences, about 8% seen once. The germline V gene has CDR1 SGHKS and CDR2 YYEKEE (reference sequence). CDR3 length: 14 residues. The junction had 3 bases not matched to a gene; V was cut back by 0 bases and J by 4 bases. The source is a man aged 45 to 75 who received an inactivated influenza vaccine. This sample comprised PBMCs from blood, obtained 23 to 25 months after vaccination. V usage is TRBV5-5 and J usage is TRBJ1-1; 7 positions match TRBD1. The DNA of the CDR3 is TGTGCCAGCAGCTTGGAGGGGGCAAGCACTGAAGCTTTCTTT. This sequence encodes CASSLEGASTEAFF.